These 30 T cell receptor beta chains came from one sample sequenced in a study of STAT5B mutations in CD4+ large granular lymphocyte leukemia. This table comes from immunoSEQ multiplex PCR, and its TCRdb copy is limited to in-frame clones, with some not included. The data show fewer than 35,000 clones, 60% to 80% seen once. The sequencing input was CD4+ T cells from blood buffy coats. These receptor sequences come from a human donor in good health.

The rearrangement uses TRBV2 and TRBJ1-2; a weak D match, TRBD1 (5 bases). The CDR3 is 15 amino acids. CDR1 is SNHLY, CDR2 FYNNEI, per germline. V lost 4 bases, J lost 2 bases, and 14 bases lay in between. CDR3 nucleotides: TGTGCCAGCAGTGGACCGGGACGGACAAACTATGGCTACACCTTC. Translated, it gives CASSGPGRTNYGYTF.

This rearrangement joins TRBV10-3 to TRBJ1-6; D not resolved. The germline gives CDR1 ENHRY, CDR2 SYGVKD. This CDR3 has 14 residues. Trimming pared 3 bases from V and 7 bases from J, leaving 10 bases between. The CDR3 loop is CAISDRGSNSPLHF. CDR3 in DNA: TGTGCCATCAGTGACCGTGGAAGCAATTCACCCCTCCACTTT.

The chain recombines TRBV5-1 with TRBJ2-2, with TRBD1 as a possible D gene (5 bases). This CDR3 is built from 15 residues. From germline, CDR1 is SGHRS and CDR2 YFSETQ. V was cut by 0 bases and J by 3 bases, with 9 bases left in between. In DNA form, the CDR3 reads TGCGCCAGCAGCTTGGATTCAGGGTACACCGGGGAGCTGTTTTTT. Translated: CASSLDSGYTGELFF.

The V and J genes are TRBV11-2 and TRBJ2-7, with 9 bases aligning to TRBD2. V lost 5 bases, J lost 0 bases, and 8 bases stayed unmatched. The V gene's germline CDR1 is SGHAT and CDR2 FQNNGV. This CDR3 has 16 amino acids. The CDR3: CASSIFSGGRSYEQYF. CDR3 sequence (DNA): TGTGCCAGCAGCATCTTTAGCGGGGGCCGCTCCTACGAGCAGTACTTC.

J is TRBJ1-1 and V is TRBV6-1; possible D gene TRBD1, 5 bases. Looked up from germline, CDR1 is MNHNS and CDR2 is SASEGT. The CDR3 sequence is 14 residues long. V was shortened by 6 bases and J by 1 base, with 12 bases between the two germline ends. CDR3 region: CASRNQGGNTEAFF. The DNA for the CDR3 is TGTGCCAGCAGAAACCAGGGAGGGAACACTGAAGCTTTCTTT.

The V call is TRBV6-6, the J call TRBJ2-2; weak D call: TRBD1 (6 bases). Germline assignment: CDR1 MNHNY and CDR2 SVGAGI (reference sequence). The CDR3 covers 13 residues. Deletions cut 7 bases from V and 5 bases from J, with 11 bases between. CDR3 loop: CASNSQGTGELFF. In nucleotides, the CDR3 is TGTGCCAGCAACTCACAGGGTACCGGGGAGCTGTTTTTT.

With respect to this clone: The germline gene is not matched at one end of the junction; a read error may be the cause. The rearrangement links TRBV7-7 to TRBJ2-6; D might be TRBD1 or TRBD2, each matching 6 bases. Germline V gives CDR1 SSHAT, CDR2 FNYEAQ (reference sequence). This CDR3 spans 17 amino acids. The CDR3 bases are TGTGCTAGCAGCTTAACCCCGGGGGCGAAAGGGGCCAACGTCCTGACTTTC. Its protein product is CASSLTPGAKGANVLTF.

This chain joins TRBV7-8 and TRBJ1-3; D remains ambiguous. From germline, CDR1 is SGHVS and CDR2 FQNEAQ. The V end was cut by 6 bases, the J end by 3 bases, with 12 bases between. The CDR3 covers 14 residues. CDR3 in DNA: TGTGCCAGCAGACCTTCCGTGGGTGGAAACACCATATATTTT. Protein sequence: CASRPSVGGNTIYF.

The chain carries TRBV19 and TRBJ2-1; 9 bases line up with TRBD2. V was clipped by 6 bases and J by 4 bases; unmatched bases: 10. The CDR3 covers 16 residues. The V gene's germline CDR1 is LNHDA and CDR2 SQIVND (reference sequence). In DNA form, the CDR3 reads TGTGCCAGTAGCATCCGCGGGGGGGCGATATACAATGAGCAGTTCTTC. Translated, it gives CASSIRGGAIYNEQFF.

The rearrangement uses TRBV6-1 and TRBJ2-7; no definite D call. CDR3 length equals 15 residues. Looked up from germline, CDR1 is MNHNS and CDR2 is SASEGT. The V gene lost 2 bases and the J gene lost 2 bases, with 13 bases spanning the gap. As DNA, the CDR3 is TGTGCCAGCAGTGAACTTTTGGAGACAACCTACGAGCAGTACTTC. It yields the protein CASSELLETTYEQYF.

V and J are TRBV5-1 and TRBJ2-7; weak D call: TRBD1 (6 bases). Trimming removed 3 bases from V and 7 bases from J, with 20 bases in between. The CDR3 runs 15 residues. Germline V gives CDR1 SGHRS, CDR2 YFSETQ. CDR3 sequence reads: CASSSTGTPDLEQYF. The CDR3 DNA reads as TGCGCCAGCAGCTCGACCGGGACACCGGATCTAGAGCAGTACTTC.

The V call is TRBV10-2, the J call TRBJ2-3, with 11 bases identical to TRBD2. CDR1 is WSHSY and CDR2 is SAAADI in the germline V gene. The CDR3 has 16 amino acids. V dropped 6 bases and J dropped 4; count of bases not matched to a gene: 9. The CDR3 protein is CASRNPGLAVADTQYF. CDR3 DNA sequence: TGCGCCAGCAGAAATCCGGGACTAGCGGTCGCAGATACGCAGTATTTT.

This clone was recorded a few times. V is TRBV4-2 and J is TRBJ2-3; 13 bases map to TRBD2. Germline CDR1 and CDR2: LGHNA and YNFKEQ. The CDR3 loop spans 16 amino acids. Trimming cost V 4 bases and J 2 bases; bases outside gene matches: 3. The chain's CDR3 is CASSPGLAGYTDTQYF. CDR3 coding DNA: TGTGCCAGCAGCCCGGGACTAGCGGGGTACACAGATACGCAGTATTTT.

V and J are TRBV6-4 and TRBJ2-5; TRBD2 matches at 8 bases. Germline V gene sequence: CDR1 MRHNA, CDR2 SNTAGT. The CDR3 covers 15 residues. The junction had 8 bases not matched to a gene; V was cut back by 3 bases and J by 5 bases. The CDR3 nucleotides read TGTGCCAGCAGTGAAAATAGCGGGGCGTACGAGACCCAGTACTTC. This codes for CASSENSGAYETQYF.

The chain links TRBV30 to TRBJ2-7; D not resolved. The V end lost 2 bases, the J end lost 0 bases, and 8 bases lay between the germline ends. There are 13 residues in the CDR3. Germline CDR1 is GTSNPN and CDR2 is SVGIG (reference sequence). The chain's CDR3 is CAWSKGSSYEQYF. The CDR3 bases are TGTGCCTGGAGTAAAGGGTCCTCCTACGAGCAGTACTTC.

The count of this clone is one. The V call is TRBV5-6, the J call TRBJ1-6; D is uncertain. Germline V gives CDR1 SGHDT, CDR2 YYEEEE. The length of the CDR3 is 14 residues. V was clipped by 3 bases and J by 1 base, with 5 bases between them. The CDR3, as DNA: TGTGCCAGCAGCTCCGGATCCTATAATTCACCCCTCCACTTT. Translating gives CASSSGSYNSPLHF.

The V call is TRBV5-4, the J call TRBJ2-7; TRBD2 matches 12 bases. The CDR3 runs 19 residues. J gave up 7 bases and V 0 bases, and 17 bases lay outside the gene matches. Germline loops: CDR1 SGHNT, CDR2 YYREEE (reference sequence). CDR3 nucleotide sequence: TGTGCCAGCAGCTTGGACGGGACAGGGGTTACTAGCGGGGGGAGAGAGCAGTACTTC. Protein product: CASSLDGTGVTSGGREQYF.

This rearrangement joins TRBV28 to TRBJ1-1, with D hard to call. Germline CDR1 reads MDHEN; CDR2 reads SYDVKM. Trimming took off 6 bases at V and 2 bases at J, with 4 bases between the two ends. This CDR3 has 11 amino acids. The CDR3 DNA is TGTGCCAGCAGAATTAACACTGAAGCTTTCTTT. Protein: CASRINTEAFF.

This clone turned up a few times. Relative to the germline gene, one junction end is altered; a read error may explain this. CDR3 in amino acids: CASTLGQEQFF. CDR3 DNA sequence: TGTGCCAGCACTTTAGGACAGGAGCAGTTCTTC. The J gene is TRBJ2-1, the V gene TRBV28; D perhaps matches TRBD1 (6 bases). This CDR3 contains 11 residues. Germline assignment: CDR1 MDHEN and CDR2 SYDVKM.

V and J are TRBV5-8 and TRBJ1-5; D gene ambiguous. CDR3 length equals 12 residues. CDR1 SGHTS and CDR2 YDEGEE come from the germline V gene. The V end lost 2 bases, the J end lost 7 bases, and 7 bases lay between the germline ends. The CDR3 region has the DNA TGTGCCAGCAGCTTCCTATTACAGCCCCAGCATTTT. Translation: CASSFLLQPQHF.

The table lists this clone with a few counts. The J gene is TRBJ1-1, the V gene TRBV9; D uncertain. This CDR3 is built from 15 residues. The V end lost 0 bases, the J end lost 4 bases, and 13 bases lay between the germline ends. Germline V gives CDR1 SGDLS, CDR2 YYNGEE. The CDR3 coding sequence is TGTGCCAGCAGCGTAGAAGGCCAGTTGGGCACTGAAGCTTTCTTT. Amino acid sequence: CASSVEGQLGTEAFF.

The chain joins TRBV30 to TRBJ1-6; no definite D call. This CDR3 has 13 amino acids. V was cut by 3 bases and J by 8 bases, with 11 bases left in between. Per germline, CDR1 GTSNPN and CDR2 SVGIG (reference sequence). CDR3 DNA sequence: TGTGCCTGGAGCGGGCCAAGGGATTCACCCCTCCACTTT. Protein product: CAWSGPRDSPLHF.

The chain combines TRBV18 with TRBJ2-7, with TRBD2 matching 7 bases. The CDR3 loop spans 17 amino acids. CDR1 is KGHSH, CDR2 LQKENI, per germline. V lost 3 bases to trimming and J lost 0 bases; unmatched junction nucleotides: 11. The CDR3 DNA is TGTGCCAGCTCACCTATTGTTAGCGGGCTAACCTCCTACGAGCAGTACTTC. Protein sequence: CASSPIVSGLTSYEQYF. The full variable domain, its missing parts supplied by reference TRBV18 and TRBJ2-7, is NAGVMQNPRHLVRRRGQEARLRCSPMKGHSHVYWYRQLPEEGLKFMVYLQKENIIDESGMPKERFSAEFPKEGPSILRIQQVVRGDSAAYFCASSPIVSGLTSYEQYFGPGTRLTVT.

As DNA, the CDR3 is TGTGCCAGCAGTTACTTGAGAGGGGTTAGAGGCTACACCTTC. It yields the protein CASSYLRGVRGYTF. The chain combines TRBV6-5 with TRBJ1-2; perhaps TRBD1 as D (5 bases). Deletions cut 1 base from V and 8 bases from J, with 14 bases between. CDR1 is MNHEY and CDR2 is SVGAGI in the germline V gene. The CDR3 is 14 amino acids.

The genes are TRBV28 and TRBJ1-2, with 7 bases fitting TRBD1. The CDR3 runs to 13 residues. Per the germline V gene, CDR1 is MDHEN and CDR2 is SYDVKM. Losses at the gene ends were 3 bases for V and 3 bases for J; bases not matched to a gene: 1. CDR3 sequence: CASSLGTDYGYTF. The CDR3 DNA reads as TGTGCCAGCAGTTTGGGGACAGACTATGGCTACACCTTC.

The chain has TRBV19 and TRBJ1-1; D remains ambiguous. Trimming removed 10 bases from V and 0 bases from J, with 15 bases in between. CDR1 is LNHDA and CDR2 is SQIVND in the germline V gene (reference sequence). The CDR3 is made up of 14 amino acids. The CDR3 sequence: CATLPPGVNTEAFF. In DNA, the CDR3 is TGTGCCACTCTCCCCCCCGGGGTGAACACTGAAGCTTTCTTT.

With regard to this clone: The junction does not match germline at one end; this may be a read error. CDR3 sequence reads: CSVEGITDTQYF. The DNA for the CDR3 is TGCAGCGTGGAAGGGATCACAGATACGCAGTATTTT. J is TRBJ2-3 and V is TRBV29-1; D is unresolved. CDR3 length equals 12 residues. CDR1 and CDR2 (germline): SQVTM, ANQGSEA.

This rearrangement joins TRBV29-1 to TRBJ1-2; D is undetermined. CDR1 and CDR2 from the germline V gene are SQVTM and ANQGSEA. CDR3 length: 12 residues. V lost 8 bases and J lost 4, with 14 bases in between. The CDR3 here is CSMDSPTYGYTF. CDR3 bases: TGCAGCATGGATAGCCCAACCTATGGCTACACCTTC.

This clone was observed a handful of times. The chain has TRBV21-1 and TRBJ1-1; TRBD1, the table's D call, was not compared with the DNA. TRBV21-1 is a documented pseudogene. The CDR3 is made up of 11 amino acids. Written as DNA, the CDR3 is TGTGCCAGCAGCAATCAGACTGAAGCTTTCTTT. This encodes CASSNQTEAFF.

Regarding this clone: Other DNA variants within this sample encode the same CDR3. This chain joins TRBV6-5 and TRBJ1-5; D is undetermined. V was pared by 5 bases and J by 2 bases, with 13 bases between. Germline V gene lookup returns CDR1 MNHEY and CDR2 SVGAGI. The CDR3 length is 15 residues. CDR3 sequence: CASSTSRGGNQPQHF. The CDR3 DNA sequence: TGTGCCAGCAGTACCTCCCGGGGTGGCAATCAGCCCCAGCATTTT.